The text below deals with one T cell receptor (beta chain). These data come from a study of blood T cell repertoires in COVID-19. Seattle patient enrollment occurred during active infection, with longitudinal follow-up thereafter. Measured with immunoSEQ multiplex PCR; TCRdb has only the in-frame clones, and not every one. The sample contains around 400,000 clones, more than 75% of which appear only once. The germline gives CDR1 MNHEY, CDR2 SVGEGT. The CDR3 has 16 amino acids. J lost 7 bases, V lost 4 bases, and 5 bases had no gene match. The TCR sequence derives from a woman in her sixties with COVID-19, enrolled during active disease. Input material: peripheral blood. The V gene is TRBV6-2 or TRBV6-3, the J gene TRBJ1-6; TRBD1 matches at 12 bases. This chain's CDR3 is CASSWGQGARNSPLHF. The CDR3 coding sequence is TGTGCCAGCAGTTGGGGACAGGGGGCCCGGAATTCACCCCTCCACTTT.